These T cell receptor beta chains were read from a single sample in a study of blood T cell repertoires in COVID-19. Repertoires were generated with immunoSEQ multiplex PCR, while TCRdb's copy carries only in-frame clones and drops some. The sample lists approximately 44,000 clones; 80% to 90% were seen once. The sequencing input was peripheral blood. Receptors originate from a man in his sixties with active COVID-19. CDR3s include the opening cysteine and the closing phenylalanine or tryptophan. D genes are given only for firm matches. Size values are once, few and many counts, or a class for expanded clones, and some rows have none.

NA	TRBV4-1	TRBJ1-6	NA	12	CASSAGVSPLHF	TGCGCCAGCAGCGCGGGTGTCTCACCCCTCCACTTT
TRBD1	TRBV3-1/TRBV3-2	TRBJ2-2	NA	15	CASSQAGQQAGELFF	TGTGCCAGCAGCCAAGCGGGACAGCAGGCCGGGGAGCTGTTTTTT
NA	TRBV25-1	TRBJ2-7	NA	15	CASSESRDLRSEQYF	TGTGCCAGCAGTGAATCGAGAGACTTAAGGTCCGAGCAGTACTTC
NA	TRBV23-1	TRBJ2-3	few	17	CASSQSDGPAGGDTQYF	TGCGCCAGCAGTCAATCGGACGGACCCGCCGGAGGAGATACGCAGTATTTT
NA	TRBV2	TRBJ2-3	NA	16	CASSESLAQEADTQYF	TGTGCCAGCAGTGAATCCCTAGCGCAAGAAGCAGATACGCAGTATTTT
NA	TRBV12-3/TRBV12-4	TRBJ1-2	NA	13	CASSTGIRDGYTF	TGTGCCAGCAGTACAGGGATCCGAGACGGCTACACCTTC
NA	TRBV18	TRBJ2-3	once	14	CASSFTGGTDTQYF	TGTGCCAGCTCGTTTACCGGGGGCACAGATACGCAGTATTTT
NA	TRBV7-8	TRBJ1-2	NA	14	CASSLRTVDYGYTF	TGTGCCAGCAGCTTACGGACAGTGGACTATGGCTACACCTTC
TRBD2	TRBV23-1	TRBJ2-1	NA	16	CASSQSQSGSIHEQFF	TGCGCCAGCAGTCAATCACAAAGCGGGAGTATTCATGAGCAGTTCTTC
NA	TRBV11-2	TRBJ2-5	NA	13	CASSISYQETQYF	TGTGCCAGCAGCATAAGCTACCAAGAGACCCAGTACTTC
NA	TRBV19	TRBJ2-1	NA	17	CASSPLALGALPNEQFF	TGTGCCAGTAGTCCCCTGGCCCTAGGGGCGCTACCTAATGAGCAGTTCTTC
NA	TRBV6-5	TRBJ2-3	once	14	CASSIGLRTDTQYF	TGTGCCAGCAGTATAGGACTCCGCACAGATACGCAGTATTTT
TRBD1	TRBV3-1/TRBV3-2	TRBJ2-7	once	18	CASSHVPTGQGKSYEQYF	TGTGCCAGCAGCCACGTACCCACCGGACAGGGTAAATCCTACGAGCAGTACTTC
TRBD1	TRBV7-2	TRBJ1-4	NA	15	CASSLDRDRPEKLFF	TGTGCCAGCAGCTTAGATAGGGACAGGCCCGAAAAACTGTTTTTT
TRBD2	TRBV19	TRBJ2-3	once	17	CASSIGLAGSGADTQYF	TGTGCCAGTAGTATAGGACTAGCGGGGAGTGGGGCAGATACGCAGTATTTT
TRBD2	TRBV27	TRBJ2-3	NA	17	CASTTRASGVSTDTQYF	TGTGCCAGCACTACTCGGGCTAGCGGGGTGTCCACAGATACGCAGTATTTT
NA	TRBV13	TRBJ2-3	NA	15	CASSSGGLGRDTQYF	TGTGCCAGCAGCTCAGGGGGGCTTGGCAGAGATACGCAGTATTTT
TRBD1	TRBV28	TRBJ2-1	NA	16	CASSSPGRGFGNEQFF	TGTGCCAGCAGTTCCCCTGGCAGGGGGTTCGGCAATGAGCAGTTCTTC
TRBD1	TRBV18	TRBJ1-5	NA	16	CASSPGGQGGNQPQHF	TGTGCCAGCTCACCGGGGGGCCAGGGGGGCAATCAGCCCCAGCATTTT
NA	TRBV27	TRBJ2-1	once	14	CASSHQGVYNEQFF	TGTGCCAGCAGCCACCAAGGGGTATACAATGAGCAGTTCTTC
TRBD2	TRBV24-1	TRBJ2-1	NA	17	CATSDGTSGGTYNEQFF	TGTGCCACCAGTGATGGGACTAGCGGGGGAACCTACAATGAGCAGTTCTTC
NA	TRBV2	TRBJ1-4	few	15	CASSEARTGYEKLFF	TGTGCCAGCAGTGAAGCCCGAACAGGGTACGAAAAACTGTTTTTT
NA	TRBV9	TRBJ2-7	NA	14	CASSVEDSSYEQYF	TGTGCCAGCAGCGTAGAGGACAGTTCCTACGAGCAGTACTTC
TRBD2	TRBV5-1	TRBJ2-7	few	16	CASSGTSGSLAYEQYF	TGCGCCAGCAGCGGGACTAGCGGGAGCCTCGCCTACGAGCAGTACTTC
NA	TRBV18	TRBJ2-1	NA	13	CASSPPAVHEQFF	TGTGCCAGCTCACCACCAGCCGTCCACGAGCAGTTCTTC
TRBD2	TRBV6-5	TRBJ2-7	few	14	CASSRLAGDGEQYF	TGTGCCAGCAGCCGACTAGCGGGAGATGGCGAGCAGTACTTC
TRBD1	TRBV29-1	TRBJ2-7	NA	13	CSAGTGGTYEQYF	TGCAGCGCTGGGACAGGGGGCACCTACGAGCAGTACTTC
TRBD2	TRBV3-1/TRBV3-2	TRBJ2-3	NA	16	CASSLTSGTSGSTQYF	TGTGCCAGCAGCCTTACGTCCGGGACTAGCGGCAGTACGCAGTATTTT
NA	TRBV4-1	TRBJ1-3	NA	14	CASRGRIGGNTIYF	TGCGCCAGCAGGGGCAGGATTGGTGGAAACACCATATATTTT
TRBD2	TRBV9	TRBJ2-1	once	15	CASSDLGTSGRGQFF	TGTGCCAGCAGCGATTTGGGAACTAGCGGGAGAGGGCAGTTCTTC
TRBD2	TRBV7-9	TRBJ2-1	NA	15	CASSDDIAGTGKQFF	TGTGCCAGCAGCGATGATATAGCGGGAACAGGGAAGCAGTTCTTC
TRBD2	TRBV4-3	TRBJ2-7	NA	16	CASSHAPGGGSYEQYF	TGCGCCAGCAGCCACGCACCGGGGGGAGGTTCCTACGAGCAGTACTTC
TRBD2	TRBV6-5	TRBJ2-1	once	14	CASRLAGGPDEQFF	TGTGCCAGCAGACTAGCGGGAGGGCCAGATGAGCAGTTCTTC
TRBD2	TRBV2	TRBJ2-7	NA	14	CASSSSGSGYEQYF	TGTGCCAGCAGTTCCAGCGGGAGCGGGTACGAGCAGTACTTC
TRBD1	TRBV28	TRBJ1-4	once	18	CASSLTNWPDRANEKLFF	TGTGCCAGCAGTTTAACGAATTGGCCGGACAGGGCTAATGAAAAACTGTTTTTT
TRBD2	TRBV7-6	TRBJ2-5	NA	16	CASSPARLAGQETQYF	TGTGCCAGCAGCCCCGCCAGACTAGCGGGGCAAGAGACCCAGTACTTC
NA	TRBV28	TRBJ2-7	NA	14	CASSFVGVGNEQYF	TGTGCCAGCAGTTTCGTCGGGGTGGGAAACGAGCAGTACTTC
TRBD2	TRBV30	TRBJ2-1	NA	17	CAWRGVSGTSGIYEQFF	TGTGCCTGGAGGGGAGTCTCCGGGACTAGCGGGATCTATGAGCAGTTCTTC
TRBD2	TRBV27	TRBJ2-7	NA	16	CASSSGLAGLGYEQYF	TGTGCCAGCAGTTCGGGACTAGCGGGCCTGGGGTACGAGCAGTACTTC
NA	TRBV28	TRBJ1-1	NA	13	CASTGPLTGEAFF	TGTGCCAGCACCGGCCCCCTGACAGGTGAAGCTTTCTTT
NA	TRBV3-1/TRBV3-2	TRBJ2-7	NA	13	CASSSQRIYEQYF	TGTGCCAGCAGCTCTCAGCGGATCTACGAGCAGTACTTC
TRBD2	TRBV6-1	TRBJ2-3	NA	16	CASSDMTSGDTDTQYF	TGTGCCAGCAGTGATATGACTAGCGGGGACACAGATACGCAGTATTTT
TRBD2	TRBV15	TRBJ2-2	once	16	CATSRGGLARPGELFF	TGTGCCACCAGCAGAGGGGGACTAGCGCGGCCCGGGGAGCTGTTTTTT
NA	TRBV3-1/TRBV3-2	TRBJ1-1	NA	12	CASSHEYTEAFF	TGTGCCAGCAGCCATGAGTACACTGAAGCTTTCTTT